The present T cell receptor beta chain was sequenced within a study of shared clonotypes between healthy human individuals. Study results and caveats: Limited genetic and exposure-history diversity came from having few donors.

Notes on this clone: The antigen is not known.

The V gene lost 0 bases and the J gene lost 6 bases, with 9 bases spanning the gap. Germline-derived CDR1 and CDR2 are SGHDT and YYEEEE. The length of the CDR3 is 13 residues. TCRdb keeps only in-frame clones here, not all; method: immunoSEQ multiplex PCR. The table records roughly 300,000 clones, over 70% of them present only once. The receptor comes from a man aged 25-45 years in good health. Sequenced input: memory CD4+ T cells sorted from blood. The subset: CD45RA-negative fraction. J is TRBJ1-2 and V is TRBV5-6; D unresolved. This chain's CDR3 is CASSLVRKDGYTF. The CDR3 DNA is TGTGCCAGCAGCTTGGTCAGAAAGGATGGCTACACCTTC. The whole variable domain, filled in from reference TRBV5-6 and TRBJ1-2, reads DAGVTQSPTHLIKTRGQQVTLRCSPKSGHDTVSWYQQALGQGPQFIFQYYEEEERQRGNFPDRFSGHQFPNYSSELNVNALLLGDSALYLCASSLVRKDGYTFGSGTRLTVV.